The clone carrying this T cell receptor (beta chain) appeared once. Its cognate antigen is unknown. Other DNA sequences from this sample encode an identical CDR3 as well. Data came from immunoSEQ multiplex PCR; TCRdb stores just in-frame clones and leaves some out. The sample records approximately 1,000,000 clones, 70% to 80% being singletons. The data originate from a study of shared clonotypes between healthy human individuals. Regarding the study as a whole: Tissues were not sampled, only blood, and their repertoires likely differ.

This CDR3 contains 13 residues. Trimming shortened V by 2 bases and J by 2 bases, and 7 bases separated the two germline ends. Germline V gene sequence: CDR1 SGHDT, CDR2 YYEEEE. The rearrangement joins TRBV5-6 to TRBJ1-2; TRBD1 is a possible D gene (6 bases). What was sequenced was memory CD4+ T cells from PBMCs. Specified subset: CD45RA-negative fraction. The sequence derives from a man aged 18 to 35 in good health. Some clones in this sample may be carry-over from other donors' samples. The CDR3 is CASSLRGNYGYTF. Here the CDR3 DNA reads TGTGCCAGCAGCTTAAGGGGGAACTATGGCTACACCTTC.